Listed below are T cell receptor beta chains from one sample, sequenced in a study of T-cell memory formation after mild COVID-19. TCRdb reanalysed the 5' RACE reads using MiXCR and keeps one entry per CDR3 protein. Here the sample spans tens of thousands of distinct CDR3 sequences, around 6.1% being singletons. Sequencing used PBMCs or a T cell subset sorted from them (not recorded which). The source is an adult who had mild COVID-19 (a few samples of this study predate the infection). Cell type and time point are not known. CDR3s include the opening cysteine and the closing phenylalanine or tryptophan. The D gene is left open where the match is weak. Rows give clone size only sometimes, using once, few, many, or a class for an expanded clone.

d_gene,abundance,j_gene,v_gene,CDR3nt,CDR3aa
-,-,TRBJ2-3,TRBV4-3,TGCGCCAGCAGCCTTGGACTGGCTAGCACAGATACGCAGTATTTT,CASSLGLASTDTQYF
-,many,TRBJ2-3,TRBV5-1,TGCGCCAGCAGCTTGAGGTCGGCAGGGGGCACAGATACGCAGTATTTT,CASSLRSAGGTDTQYF
TRBD1,many,TRBJ1-5,TRBV7-9,TGTGCCAGCAGCCTAGCGTGGACAGGAGGTGTTAGCAATCAGCCCCAGCATTTT,CASSLAWTGGVSNQPQHF
-,-,TRBJ1-1,TRBV10-1,TGCGCCAGCAGTGAGTGTGACGACACCGACCAGAAAAACACTGAAGCTTTCTTT,CASSECDDTDQKNTEAFF
-,few,TRBJ1-2,TRBV5-1,TGCGCCAGCAGCGCGGACGAGGCCCGATATGGCTACACCTTC,CASSADEARYGYTF
-,many,TRBJ2-7,TRBV7-6,TGTGCCAGCAGCTTAGGGAATGACGGATACGAGCAGTACTTC,CASSLGNDGYEQYF
TRBD1,-,TRBJ2-5,TRBV20-1,TGCAGTGCTGTGAGGGACAGGGGTTGGGAGACCCAGTACTTC,CSAVRDRGWETQYF
-,many,TRBJ2-3,TRBV6-2/TRBV6-3,TGTGCCAGCAGTTACGTAAGCACAGATACGCAGTATTTT,CASSYVSTDTQYF
-,-,TRBJ2-6,TRBV18,TGTGCCAGCTCACCACCTAACAGGGTCCACTCTGGGGCCAACGTCCTGACTTTC,CASSPPNRVHSGANVLTF
-,medium-sized,TRBJ2-5,TRBV29-1,TGCAGCGTTGCAAGGGGGACGGCCCAAGAGACCCAGTACTTC,CSVARGTAQETQYF
-,many,TRBJ1-5,TRBV4-3,TGCGCCAGCAGCCAAACAGGTTTGGCTCAGCCCCAGCATTTT,CASSQTGLAQPQHF
-,-,TRBJ2-4,TRBV5-1,TGCGCCAGCAGCTTGGGTTCACCCAAAAACATTCAGTACTTC,CASSLGSPKNIQYF
TRBD2,-,TRBJ2-1,TRBV4-2,TGTGCCAGCAGCCAAGATCAACTAGCGGGGGCTTTCAATGAGCAGTTCTTC,CASSQDQLAGAFNEQFF
TRBD2,many,TRBJ2-3,TRBV5-1,TGCGCCAGCAGCGTGAGGACTAGCGAAGATACGCAGTATTTT,CASSVRTSEDTQYF
-,-,TRBJ1-2,TRBV7-3,TGTGCCAGCAGCTTTTCGGACCACACTGGCTACACCTTC,CASSFSDHTGYTF
TRBD1,-,TRBJ2-1,TRBV24-1,TGTGCCACCAGTGATGGTGGATCGGGACAGGGGGATGAGCAGTTCTTC,CATSDGGSGQGDEQFF
TRBD1,many,TRBJ1-1,TRBV12-5,TGTGCTAGTGCGGCTAGACTCCTGGGACAGCTAAACACTGAAGCTTTCTTT,CASAARLLGQLNTEAFF
TRBD1,many,TRBJ1-1,TRBV20-1,TGCAGTGCCAGATTGAGGGCAGGGGGCTTTGCGGCCACTGAAGCTTTCTTT,CSARLRAGGFAATEAFF
TRBD1,many,TRBJ1-5,TRBV7-9,TGTGCCAGCAGCGGACAGGGATCTCAGCCCCAGCATTTT,CASSGQGSQPQHF
-,many,TRBJ1-1,TRBV7-9,TGTGCCAGCAGCCGTGCTACAGTGAACACTGAAGCTTTCTTT,CASSRATVNTEAFF
TRBD2,few,TRBJ2-3,TRBV5-4,TGTGCCAGCAGCTTGGGAAGCGGGGGCTTCACAGATACGCAGTATTTT,CASSLGSGGFTDTQYF
TRBD1,many,TRBJ1-1,TRBV20-1,TGCAGTGCTAGGGGGGGACAGCTCGTTGTGGCTGAAGCTTTCTTT,CSARGGQLVVAEAFF
-,many,TRBJ1-2,TRBV4-3,TGCGCCAGCAGCCAAGATCAGTTTAACTATGGCTACACCTTC,CASSQDQFNYGYTF
TRBD2,-,TRBJ2-7,TRBV2,TGTGCCAGCAGTACAAAGCGGGAGACGGGCGAGCAGTACTTC,CASSTKRETGEQYF
TRBD2,-,TRBJ2-2,TRBV19,TGTGCCAGTCGCGGGGGAGGCGGTTCGCACACCGGGGAGCTGTTTTTT,CASRGGGGSHTGELFF
-,-,TRBJ2-7,TRBV2,TGTGCCAGCAGTGGATGGTCCTACGAGCAGTACTTC,CASSGWSYEQYF
TRBD1,many,TRBJ1-1,TRBV3-1,TGTGCCAGCAGCCACACAGGGGACACTGAAGCTTTCTTT,CASSHTGDTEAFF
-,-,TRBJ1-5,TRBV5-5,TGTGCCAGCAGCTTTTTGGACCGTAGCCATAGCAATCAGCCCCAGCATTTT,CASSFLDRSHSNQPQHF
-,once,TRBJ1-2,TRBV5-4,TGTGCCAGCAGCTCGCCGGGGGGTTTTAACTATGGCTACACCTTC,CASSSPGGFNYGYTF
TRBD1,many,TRBJ2-2,TRBV12-3/TRBV12-4,TGTGCCAGCAGCCATGGTTACGGGACAGGGAACACCGGGGAGCTGTTTTTT,CASSHGYGTGNTGELFF
TRBD2,many,TRBJ2-3,TRBV10-3,TGTGCCATCAGTGAGGGGGGACTAGCGGATAGCACAGATACGCAGTATTTT,CAISEGGLADSTDTQYF
TRBD1,few,TRBJ2-1,TRBV6-5,TGTGCCAGCAGAAGACAGGGGCAGTCCTACAATGAGCAGTTCTTC,CASRRQGQSYNEQFF
TRBD2,few,TRBJ2-1,TRBV6-6,TGTGCCAGCAGTTGGGGGACTAGCTTAGCTCGCATAGTTAGCGAGCAGTTCTTC,CASSWGTSLARIVSEQFF
-,many,TRBJ1-1,TRBV4-2,TGTGCCAGCAGCCAAGAAGTCTATGGGGGGCTTAGTCACACTGAAGCTTTCTTT,CASSQEVYGGLSHTEAFF
-,many,TRBJ1-3,TRBV5-1,TGCGCCAGCAGCCGGACAGCTACTGGAAACACCATATATTTT,CASSRTATGNTIYF
-,few,TRBJ2-5,TRBV25-1,TGTGCCAGCAGTGACCCCACAGGGTTGGAGACCCAGTACTTC,CASSDPTGLETQYF
-,-,TRBJ2-3,TRBV5-1,TGCGCCAGCAGCTTGGCCCTGGTAGCGGCTAGCACAGATACGCAGTATTTT,CASSLALVAASTDTQYF
-,-,TRBJ1-2,TRBV12-3/TRBV12-4,TGTGCCAGCAGTTTCTCAGGAGGGTACGGCTACACCTTC,CASSFSGGYGYTF
-,many,TRBJ2-1,TRBV9,TGTGCCAGCAGCGTAGCACCCAGCTCCTACAATGAGCAGTTCTTC,CASSVAPSSYNEQFF
-,many,TRBJ1-4,TRBV4-1,TGCGCCAGCGGGGGGGACGGGGAAAAACTGTTTTTT,CASGGDGEKLFF
-,few,TRBJ1-1,TRBV15,TGTGCCACCAGCAGAGGCCCAGAGAACACTGAAGCTTTCTTT,CATSRGPENTEAFF
-,few,TRBJ2-1,TRBV9,TGTGCCAGCAGCGTAGTTCCAGCGGGCGATGAGCAGTTCTTC,CASSVVPAGDEQFF
TRBD2,many,TRBJ2-7,TRBV18,TGTGCCAGCTCACTAGGACTAGAGGGATACGAGCAGTACTTC,CASSLGLEGYEQYF
-,-,TRBJ2-7,TRBV9,TGTGCCAGCAGCGTAGAGGCAGGGACCTACGAGCAGTACTTC,CASSVEAGTYEQYF
TRBD2,-,TRBJ2-1,TRBV15,TGTGCCACCAGCAGAACGACTAGCGTAGATGAGCAGTTCTTC,CATSRTTSVDEQFF
-,few,TRBJ2-2,TRBV27,TGTGCCAGCAGTTGGGGAGGGGGCATTTACACCGGGGAGCTGTTTTTT,CASSWGGGIYTGELFF
TRBD1,-,TRBJ1-1,TRBV6-5,TGTGCCAGCAGTGACCGGACAGGAGGGAACACTGAAGCTTTCTTT,CASSDRTGGNTEAFF
-,medium-sized,TRBJ2-3,TRBV5-1,TGCGCCAGCAGCCCCCGGGACTTCAACACAGATACGCAGTATTTT,CASSPRDFNTDTQYF
-,many,TRBJ2-5,TRBV7-6,TGTGCCAGCAGCCCCCGACAGGATGGGGAGACCCAGTACTTC,CASSPRQDGETQYF
-,-,TRBJ1-1,TRBV4-2,TGTGCCAGCAGCCAGCCCGACAGCATGAACGATGAAGCTTTCTTT,CASSQPDSMNDEAFF
-,many,TRBJ2-1,TRBV24-1,TGTGCCACCAGTGATCCCGGGCCTCCTCGAAGGGATGAGCAGTTCTTC,CATSDPGPPRRDEQFF
-,-,TRBJ1-1,TRBV15,TGTGCCACCAAATCTCCCACAGGTTTGGACACTGAAGCTTTCTTT,CATKSPTGLDTEAFF
TRBD2,-,TRBJ2-1,TRBV20-1,TGCAGTGCTAGAGAAACAGCGGGGGGGAAGAGCGATGAGCAGTTCTTC,CSARETAGGKSDEQFF
-,many,TRBJ2-7,TRBV5-1,TGCGCCAGCAGCAAGGGACAAGCCCCCAGGTCCTACGGGCAGTACTTC,CASSKGQAPRSYGQYF
-,many,TRBJ2-3,TRBV24-1,TGTGCCACCAGTGATTTCGGCAGGACTAGCACAGATACGCAGTATTTT,CATSDFGRTSTDTQYF
-,-,TRBJ2-3,TRBV20-1,TGCAGTGCTAGAGAAGGGGTTGGCGATACGCAGTATTTT,CSAREGVGDTQYF
-,few,TRBJ1-6,TRBV15,TGTGCCACCAGCAGAGATAGTTCAAATTCACCCCTCCACTTT,CATSRDSSNSPLHF
TRBD1,many,TRBJ2-3,TRBV2,TGTGCCAGCAGCTATACACGGGACAGGGAGGTGCCAGATACGCAGTATTTT,CASSYTRDREVPDTQYF
TRBD2,-,TRBJ2-3,TRBV18,TGTGCCAGCTCCCAGGCCGAGGCTAGCGGGGGGACGCAGTATTTT,CASSQAEASGGTQYF